The 26 T cell receptor beta chains given below trace back to one sample, sequenced in a study of T cells after yellow fever vaccination. TCRdb re-derived calls from the 5' RACE reads in MiXCR, one entry per CDR3 protein. This sample has 500,000 to 650,000 distinct CDR3 sequences, with roughly 12% found just once. Sequenced material: PBMCs, taken on the day of the yellow fever booster vaccination. Every receptor here comes from a man aged 30 to 45 who received the YFV17D yellow fever vaccine.

The V gene is TRBV12-1, the J gene TRBJ2-5; TRBD2 is the table's D call and was not checked against the DNA. TRBV12-1 is shown as a pseudogene. The CDR3 length is 15 residues. The CDR3 DNA sequence: TGTGCCAGCAGCCAGTCTAGCGAGATACAAGAGACCCAGTACTTC. The encoded protein is CASSQSSEIQETQYF.

A few counts support this clonotype. V and J are TRBV12-3 or TRBV12-4 and TRBJ1-4, with 9 bases aligning to TRBD1. The CDR3 is 20 amino acids. J was trimmed by 8 bases and V by 5 bases; bases with no gene match: 24. The CDR3 nucleotides are TGTGCCAGCAGTCCCAAGATGGGACAGGGACACATCTTGGCGAAGGAAAAACTGTTTTTT. Its protein is CASSPKMGQGHILAKEKLFF.

The sample holds a few counts of this clonotype. The rearrangement joins TRBV27 to TRBJ2-1; 10 bases map to TRBD2. V shed 3 bases, J shed 7 bases, and the junction held 9 bases outside the gene matches. This CDR3 has 16 amino acids. CDR1 is MNHEY, CDR2 SMNVEV, per germline (reference sequence). The DNA for the CDR3 is TGTGCCAGCAGTTTCTGGACTAGCGGTCGGATAAATGAGCAGTTCTTC. As protein: CASSFWTSGRINEQFF.

The chain employs TRBV18 and TRBJ1-2; D is unresolved. This CDR3 region has 14 residues. The germline V gene has CDR1 KGHSH and CDR2 LQKENI. The ends were cut back, 0 bases at V and 4 bases at J, with 9 bases in the middle. CDR3 region: CASSPPWSSYGYTF. The CDR3 nucleotides read TGTGCCAGCTCACCACCCTGGTCTAGCTATGGCTACACCTTC.

The genes are TRBV7-2 and TRBJ2-5; 8 bases are shared with TRBD2. Looked up from germline, CDR1 is SGHTA and CDR2 is FQGNSA. The CDR3 runs 14 residues. Trimming at V came to 4 bases and at J to 2 bases, leaving 3 bases not matched to a gene. The CDR3 spells CASSYTSGQETQYF. CDR3 nucleotide sequence: TGTGCCAGCAGCTACACTAGCGGACAAGAGACCCAGTACTTC.

This chain links TRBV6-2 or TRBV6-3 with TRBJ2-5; TRBD2 aligns across 7 bases. This CDR3 spans 13 amino acids. After removal of 6 bases from V and 5 bases from J, the junction contained 6 bases not matched to a gene. The germline gives CDR1 MNHEY, CDR2 SVGEGT. The CDR3 loop reads CASSRTRWETQYF. The CDR3 nucleotides read TGTGCCAGCAGCCGGACTAGATGGGAGACCCAGTACTTC.

This chain links TRBV21-1 with TRBJ2-5; no check of the table's D call, TRBD2, against the DNA was made. TRBV21-1 is tagged as a pseudogene. The CDR3 runs 16 residues. CDR3 coding DNA: TGTGCCAGCAGCAATCCCAGCGGGAGGTTGTTAGAGACCCAGTACTTC. Translating gives CASSNPSGRLLETQYF.

This clonotype appeared a few times. The V gene is TRBV6-2 or TRBV6-3, the J gene TRBJ1-1; possible D gene TRBD1, 6 bases. V shed 5 bases and J shed 4 bases, with 20 bases lying between them. The CDR3 has 16 amino acids. Germline CDR1 MNHEY, CDR2 SVGEGT. CDR3 amino acids: CASSLRGAGDRTEAFF. The CDR3 nucleotides are TGTGCCAGCAGTCTACGGGGGGCAGGGGATCGCACTGAAGCTTTCTTT.

The V gene is TRBV7-2, the J gene TRBJ2-1; D possibly uses TRBD1 or TRBD2 (5 bases each). Germline V gene sequence: CDR1 SGHTA, CDR2 FQGNSA. V was cut by 1 base and J by 6 bases, with 10 bases left in between. The CDR3 consists of 14 residues. The CDR3 is CASSLEGRVNEQFF. The CDR3 DNA reads as TGTGCCAGCAGCTTAGAGGGACGGGTCAATGAGCAGTTCTTC.

The chain couples TRBV24-1 to TRBJ2-1; D might be TRBD2 (5 bases). The CDR3 is 16 amino acids. Per germline, CDR1 KGHDR and CDR2 SFDVKD. V lost 1 base, J lost 5 bases, and 14 bases lay in between. The DNA for the CDR3 is TGTGCCACCAGTGATTTACCCGACGGGAACAACAATGAGCAGTTCTTC. As protein: CATSDLPDGNNNEQFF.

In this sample, this clonotype turned up a few times. CDR3 loop: CASSLSGTGGYEQYF. CDR3 nucleotides: TGTGCCAGCAGCTTATCCGGGACAGGGGGCTACGAGCAGTACTTC. V gene TRBV7-2 combines with J gene TRBJ2-7, with 11 bases aligning to TRBD1. The V gene's germline CDR1 is SGHTA and CDR2 FQGNSA. With V trimmed by 2 bases and J by 3 bases, 3 bases remained unmatched. The CDR3 is 15 amino acids.

In this sample, this clonotype turned up a few times. The chain carries TRBV2 and TRBJ2-2, with 11 nucleotides matching TRBD2. The CDR3 totals 16 residues. CDR1 is SNHLY and CDR2 is FYNNEI in the germline V gene. V dropped 7 bases and J dropped 4; count of bases not matched to a gene: 8. Written as DNA, the CDR3 is TGTGCCAGCACCGAAGGCCTAGCGGGAGGCACCGGGGAGCTGTTTTTT. This sequence encodes CASTEGLAGGTGELFF.

This clonotype was observed a few times. The chain carries TRBV28 and TRBJ2-7; the match to TRBD2 covers 12 bases. The V and J ends lost 4 bases and 9 bases, in that order; junction bases with no gene match: 7. The germline CDR1 and CDR2 sequences are MDHEN and SYDVKM. This CDR3 is built from 14 residues. The CDR3 protein is CASSSPSGRGGQYF. In DNA form, the CDR3 reads TGTGCCAGCAGTTCTCCTAGCGGGAGGGGTGGGCAGTACTTC.

This clonotype was counted many times. The chain joins TRBV9 to TRBJ2-2; no firm D call. Germline V CDR1 and CDR2: SGDLS, YYNGEE. This CDR3 contains 13 residues. V was clipped by 2 bases and J by 5 bases, with 7 bases between them. The DNA of the CDR3 is TGTGCCAGCAGCGTCGGTCAGACCGGGGAGCTGTTTTTT. This encodes CASSVGQTGELFF.

This clonotype was counted many times. The V call is TRBV20-1, the J call TRBJ2-1; D ambiguous. The CDR3 runs to 12 residues. CDR1 is DFQATT, CDR2 SNEGSKA, per germline (reference sequence). The V and J ends lost 5 bases and 6 bases respectively, with 11 bases between them. This CDR3 reads CSAGMGSNEQFF. The CDR3 nucleotides are TGCAGTGCTGGAATGGGTTCCAATGAGCAGTTCTTC.

This clonotype was detected many times. The J gene is TRBJ2-2, the V gene TRBV11-2, with unresolved D. V was trimmed by 8 bases and J by 2 bases, leaving 9 bases between them. Per the germline V gene, CDR1 is SGHAT and CDR2 is FQNNGV. The CDR3 runs to 13 residues. The CDR3 region has the DNA TGTGCCAGCCTCCCCGGAAACACCGGGGAGCTGTTTTTT. Translation: CASLPGNTGELFF.

This clonotype has only a few counts. The CDR3 loop is CASSGRDRVNEQFF. The CDR3 DNA follows: TGTGCCAGCAGCGGCCGGGACAGGGTCAATGAGCAGTTCTTC. This rearrangement joins TRBV9 to TRBJ2-1; 9 positions agree with TRBD1. The V gene end was trimmed by 3 bases and the J gene end by 6 bases; junction bases not matched to a gene: 4. Germline values: CDR1 SGDLS, CDR2 YYNGEE. There are 14 residues in the CDR3.

This clonotype was seen more than once but under ten times. The V gene is TRBV7-9, the J gene TRBJ2-1; TRBD2 matches 8 bases. Germline values: CDR1 SEHNR, CDR2 FQNEAQ (reference sequence). CDR3 length: 17 amino acids. V lost 4 bases to trimming and J lost 8 bases; unmatched junction nucleotides: 16. CDR3 nucleotide sequence: TGTGCCAGCAGCTCTACCCCGGGAGGGGGATGGATCGATGAGCAGTTCTTC. Its translation is CASSSTPGGGWIDEQFF. Full variable domain (rest looked up from reference TRBV7-9 and TRBJ2-1): DTGVSQNPRHKITKRGQNVTFRCDPISEHNRLYWYRQTLGQGPEFLTYFQNEAQLEKSRLLSDRFSAERPKGSFSTLEIQRTEQGDSAMYLCASSSTPGGGWIDEQFFGPGTRLTVL.

This sequence joins TRBV20-1 and TRBJ1-3, with TRBD1 as a possible D gene (5 bases). The CDR3 covers 13 residues. CDR1 and CDR2 from the germline V gene are DFQATT and SNEGSKA (reference sequence). Trimming cost V 3 bases and J 3 bases, with 9 bases left between them. This chain's CDR3 is CSASADNGNTIYF. CDR3 DNA: TGCAGTGCTAGCGCGGACAATGGAAACACCATATATTTT.

A few counts support this clonotype. The chain joins TRBV2 to TRBJ2-3, with D hard to call. V shed 0 bases and J shed 6 bases, with 10 bases lying between them. This CDR3 is 14 amino acids long. Germline CDR1 is SNHLY and CDR2 is FYNNEI. CDR3: CASSEAYLGDTQYF. CDR3 DNA sequence: TGTGCCAGCAGTGAAGCCTACCTAGGCGATACGCAGTATTTT.

This clonotype was picked up a small number of times. V and J are TRBV18 and TRBJ2-1; D is perhaps TRBD2 (6 bases). Trimming removed 3 bases from V and 3 bases from J, with 12 bases in between. Germline CDR1 and CDR2: KGHSH and LQKENI. The CDR3 has 15 residues. As DNA, the CDR3 is TGTGCCAGCTCACCGGGAGGTTGGAGCTACAATGAGCAGTTCTTC. Translated, it gives CASSPGGWSYNEQFF.

J is TRBJ2-2 and V is TRBV7-8, with TRBD1 as a possible D gene (6 bases). The germline V gene has CDR1 SGHVS and CDR2 FQNEAQ. Trimming pared 7 bases from V and 4 bases from J, leaving 13 bases between. CDR3 length equals 14 residues. In DNA, the CDR3 is TGTGCCAGCACCGGCCGAGGGGGCACCGGGGAGCTGTTTTTT. It specifies CASTGRGGTGELFF.

The gene calls are TRBV4-3 and TRBJ2-7; 7 bases map to TRBD1. The CDR3 covers 16 residues. Unmatched junction bases numbered 8, after V lost 0 bases and J lost 3 bases. Germline values: CDR1 LGHNA, CDR2 YSLEER. The CDR3 region has the DNA TGCGCCAGCAGCCAAGATGACAGGGACCCCTACTACGAGCAGTACTTC. This translates into CASSQDDRDPYYEQYF.

This clonotype appeared a few times. One end of the junction does not line up with germline, which may come from a read error. CDR3 sequence: CASNRGPGTQETQYF. The DNA for the CDR3 is TGTGCTAGCAATCGTGGCCCCGGGACCCAAGAGACCCAGTACTTC. The chain links TRBV7-7 to TRBJ2-5; D tentatively fits TRBD1 or TRBD2 (5 bases each). The CDR3 is made up of 15 amino acids. Germline-derived CDR1 and CDR2 are SSHAT and FNYEAQ (reference sequence).

The V and J genes are TRBV11-2 and TRBJ2-1, with 8 bases lining up with TRBD2. The germline V gene encodes CDR1 SGHAT and CDR2 FQNNGV. CDR3 length: 19 residues. The V and J ends lost 5 bases and 3 bases, in that order; junction bases with no gene match: 18. The chain's CDR3 is CASSRVASGSTSFYNEQFF. DNA for the CDR3: TGTGCCAGCAGCCGCGTAGCTAGCGGGTCCACCAGCTTCTACAATGAGCAGTTCTTC.

This clonotype was detected only a few times. This chain's CDR3 is CSARRFSLKGNQPQHF. CDR3 in DNA: TGCAGTGCTAGAAGGTTCTCACTTAAAGGCAATCAGCCCCAGCATTTT. The genes are TRBV20-1 and TRBJ1-5, with no clear D. Germline CDR1 is DFQATT and CDR2 is SNEGSKA (reference sequence). This CDR3 spans 16 amino acids. V lost 2 bases to trimming and J lost 2 bases, with 16 bases between them.